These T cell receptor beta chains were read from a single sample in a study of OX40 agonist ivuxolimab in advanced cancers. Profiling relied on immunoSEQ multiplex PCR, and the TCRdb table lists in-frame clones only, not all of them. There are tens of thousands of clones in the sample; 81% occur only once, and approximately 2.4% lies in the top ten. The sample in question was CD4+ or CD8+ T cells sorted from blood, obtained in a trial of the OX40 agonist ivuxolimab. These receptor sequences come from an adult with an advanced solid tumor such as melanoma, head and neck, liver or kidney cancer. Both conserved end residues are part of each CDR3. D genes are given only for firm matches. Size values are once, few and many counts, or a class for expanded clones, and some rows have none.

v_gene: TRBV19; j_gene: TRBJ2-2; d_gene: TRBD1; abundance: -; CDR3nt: TGTGCCAGTAGTGGACAGGGGGCAGTTAGAACCGGGGAGCTGTTTTTT; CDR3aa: CASSGQGAVRTGELFF
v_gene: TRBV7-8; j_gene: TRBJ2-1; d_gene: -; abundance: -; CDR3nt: TGTGCCAGCAGCTTAGGCGCATTTGGGGATGAGCAGTTCTTC; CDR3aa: CASSLGAFGDEQFF
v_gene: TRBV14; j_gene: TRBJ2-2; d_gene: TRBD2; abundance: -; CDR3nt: TGTGCCAGCAGCCAGCACCCACTAGCGGGAGTTAGCACCGGGGAGCTGTTTTTT; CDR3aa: CASSQHPLAGVSTGELFF
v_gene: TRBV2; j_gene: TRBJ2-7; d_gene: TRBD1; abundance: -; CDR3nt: TGTGCCAGCAGTGGGCCCGGGACAGGGGTCGAGCAGTACTTC; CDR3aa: CASSGPGTGVEQYF
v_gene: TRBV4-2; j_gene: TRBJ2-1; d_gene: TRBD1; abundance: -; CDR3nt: TGTGCCAGCAGCCAACGGACAGGGAGCTCCTACAATGAGCAGTTCTTC; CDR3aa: CASSQRTGSSYNEQFF
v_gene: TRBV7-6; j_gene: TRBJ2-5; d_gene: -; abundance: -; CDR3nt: TGTGCCAGCAGCTTAGCCGAGACCCAGTACTTC; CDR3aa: CASSLAETQYF
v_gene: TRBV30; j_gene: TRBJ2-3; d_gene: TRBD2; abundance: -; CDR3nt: TGTGCCTACCTAGCGGGTAGCACAGATACGCAGTATTTT; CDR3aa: CAYLAGSTDTQYF
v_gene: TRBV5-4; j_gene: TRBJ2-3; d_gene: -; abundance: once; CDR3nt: TGTGCCAGCAGCTTGGTGGGGTACACAGATACGCAGTATTTT; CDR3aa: CASSLVGYTDTQYF
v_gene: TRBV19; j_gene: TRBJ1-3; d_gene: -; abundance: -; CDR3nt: TGTGCCAGTAGTTTATGGGGAGTTGGAAACACCATATATTTT; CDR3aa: CASSLWGVGNTIYF
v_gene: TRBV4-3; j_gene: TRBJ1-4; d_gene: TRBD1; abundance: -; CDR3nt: TGCGCCAGCAGCCCGTCCCGGAACAGGGGGTCTGAAAAACTGTTTTTT; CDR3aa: CASSPSRNRGSEKLFF
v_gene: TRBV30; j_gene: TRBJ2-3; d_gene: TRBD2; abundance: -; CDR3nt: TGTGCCTGGAGTGTAGGTCTAGCGGGCCTAGATACGCAGTATTTT; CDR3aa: CAWSVGLAGLDTQYF
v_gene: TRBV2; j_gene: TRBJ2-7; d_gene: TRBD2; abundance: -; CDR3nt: TGTGCCATGAGCGGGAGGGGAACACTCGAGCAGTACTTC; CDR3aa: CAMSGRGTLEQYF
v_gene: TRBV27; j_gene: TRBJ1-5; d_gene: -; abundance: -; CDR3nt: TGTGCCAGCAGGGGCCGGACAGTATCTAGCAATCAGCCCCAGCATTTT; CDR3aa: CASRGRTVSSNQPQHF
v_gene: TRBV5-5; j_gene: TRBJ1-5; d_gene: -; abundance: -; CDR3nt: TGTGCCAGCAGCTTCAATACAGCGAGGAGCAATCAGCCCCAGCATTTT; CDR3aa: CASSFNTARSNQPQHF
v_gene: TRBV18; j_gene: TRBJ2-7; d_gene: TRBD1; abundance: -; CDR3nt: TGTGCCAGCTCACCACCTAATTTGTCAGGGGGCTACGAGCAGTACTTC; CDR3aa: CASSPPNLSGGYEQYF
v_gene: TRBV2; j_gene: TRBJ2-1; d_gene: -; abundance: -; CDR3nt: TGTGCCAGCAGTATTAGCGGCGATGAGCAGTTCTTC; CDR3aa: CASSISGDEQFF
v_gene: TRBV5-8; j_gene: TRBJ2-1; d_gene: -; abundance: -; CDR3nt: TGTGCCAGCAGCTTGCGGACCTCCTACAATGAGCAGTTCTTC; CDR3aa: CASSLRTSYNEQFF
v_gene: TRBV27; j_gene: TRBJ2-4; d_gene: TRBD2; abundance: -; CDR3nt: TGTGCCAGCAGTTTAGCGGGAGGGCCCAAAAACATTCAGTACTTC; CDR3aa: CASSLAGGPKNIQYF
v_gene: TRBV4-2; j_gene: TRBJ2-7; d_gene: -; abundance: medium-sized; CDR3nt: TGTGCCAGCAGCCAAACGGCGGGGGCCTCCTACGAGCAGTACTTC; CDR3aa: CASSQTAGASYEQYF
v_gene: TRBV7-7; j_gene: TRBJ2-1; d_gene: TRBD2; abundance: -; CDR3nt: TGTGCTAGCAGCCTTAGAGCGGGGGGGTTCTCCTACAATGAGCAGTTCTTC; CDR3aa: CASSLRAGGFSYNEQFF
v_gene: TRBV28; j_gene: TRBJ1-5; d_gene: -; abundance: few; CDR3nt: TGTGCCAGCAGTTTCCCTGGGTTCGGCAATCAGCCCCAGCATTTT; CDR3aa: CASSFPGFGNQPQHF
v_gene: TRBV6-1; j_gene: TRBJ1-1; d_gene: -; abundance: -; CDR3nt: TGTGCCAGCAGTGCGTATCAGGGTGAGACTGAAGCTTTCTTT; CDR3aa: CASSAYQGETEAFF
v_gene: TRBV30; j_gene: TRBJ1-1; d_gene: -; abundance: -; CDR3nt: TGTGCCTGGAGTGTAAGGACTTTGAACACTGAAGCTTTCTTT; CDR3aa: CAWSVRTLNTEAFF
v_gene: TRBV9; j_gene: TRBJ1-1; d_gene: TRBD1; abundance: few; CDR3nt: TGTGCCAGCAGCGTGGGACAGGGGCCGAACACTGAAGCTTTCTTT; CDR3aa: CASSVGQGPNTEAFF
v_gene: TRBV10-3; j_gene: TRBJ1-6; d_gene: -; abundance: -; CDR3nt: TGTGCCACGCGATCACGGGATTCACCCCTCCACTTT; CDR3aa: CATRSRDSPLHF
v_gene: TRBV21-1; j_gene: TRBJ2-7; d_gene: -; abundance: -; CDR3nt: TGTGCCAGCAGCCATCCGAGAGGAACCAGCTCCTACGAGCAGTACTTC; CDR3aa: CASSHPRGTSSYEQYF
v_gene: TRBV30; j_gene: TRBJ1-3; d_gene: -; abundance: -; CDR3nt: TGTGCCTGGAGTTCGTCCGGGCGGAACACCATATATTTT; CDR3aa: CAWSSSGRNTIYF
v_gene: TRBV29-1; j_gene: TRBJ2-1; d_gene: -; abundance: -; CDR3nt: TGCAGCGTTGCTCCCCAGGGGATTAGCGATGAGCAGTTCTTC; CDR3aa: CSVAPQGISDEQFF
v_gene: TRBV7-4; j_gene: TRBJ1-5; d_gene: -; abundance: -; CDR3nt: TGTGCCAGCAGCTTAGAACCAGCAGAGAATCAGCCCCAGCATTTT; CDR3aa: CASSLEPAENQPQHF
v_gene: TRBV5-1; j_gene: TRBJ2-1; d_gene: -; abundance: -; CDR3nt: TGCGCCAGCAGCTTGGCCTCAGGGCGGGACTCCTACAATGAGCAGTTCTTC; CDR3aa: CASSLASGRDSYNEQFF
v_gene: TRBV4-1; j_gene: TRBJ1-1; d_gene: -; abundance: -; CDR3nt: TGCGCCAGCAGCCAAGGAATCCTTCGGAGATTCAAGGCGGAAGGGACTGAAGCTTTCTTT; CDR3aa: CASSQGILRRFKAEGTEAFF